Presented here are 8 T cell receptor beta chains from one specimen sequenced in a study of blood T cell repertoires in COVID-19. The data were produced by immunoSEQ multiplex PCR, yet TCRdb's version contains in-frame clones alone and is incomplete. Of about 150,000 clones detected, approximately 80% appear once; the ten largest clones hold around 10%. The material sequenced was peripheral blood. These receptor sequences come from a woman between 55 and 75 years old with COVID-19, enrolled during active disease.

J is TRBJ1-2 and V is TRBV18, with D tentatively TRBD1 (6 bases). Germline CDR1 is KGHSH and CDR2 is LQKENI. The CDR3 is made up of 13 amino acids. Trimming cost V 2 bases and J 8 bases, with 12 bases left between them. In DNA form, the CDR3 reads TGTGCCAGCTCACCAAAGGCAGGGGAAGGCTACACCTTC. The encoded protein is CASSPKAGEGYTF.

The chain is built from TRBV9 and TRBJ2-1, with TRBD2 matching 10 bases. The V segment lost 0 bases and the J segment 4 bases; nucleotides outside the gene matches: 1. Germline V gene lookup returns CDR1 SGDLS and CDR2 YYNGEE. The CDR3 has 15 residues. Written as DNA, the CDR3 is TGTGCCAGCAGCGTAGAGCGGGGGGGATACAATGAGCAGTTCTTC. It specifies CASSVERGGYNEQFF. The whole variable domain, filled in from reference TRBV9 and TRBJ2-1, reads DSGVTQTPKHLITATGQRVTLRCSPRSGDLSVYWYQQSLDQGLQFLIQYYNGEERAKGNILERFSAQQFPDLHSELNLSSLELGDSALYFCASSVERGGYNEQFFGPGTRLTVL.

The chain carries TRBV7-9 and TRBJ2-1; 9 positions match TRBD1. V gave up 5 bases and J gave up 10 bases; unmatched junction bases: 6. Germline assignment: CDR1 SEHNR and CDR2 FQNEAQ (reference sequence). This CDR3 is 13 amino acids long. CDR3 in amino acids: CASSPTGGHEQFF. In nucleotides, the CDR3 is TGTGCCAGCAGCCCTACAGGGGGCCACGAGCAGTTCTTC.

This clone appeared once. The gene calls are TRBV5-1 and TRBJ2-2; 9 bases line up with TRBD1. From germline, CDR1 is SGHRS and CDR2 YFSETQ. With V trimmed by 0 bases and J by 6 bases, 15 bases remained unmatched. The CDR3 contains 19 residues. CDR3 protein: CASSLDPPGTGRLSGELFF. The CDR3 nucleotides read TGCGCCAGCAGCTTGGACCCCCCCGGGACAGGGAGGCTTTCCGGGGAGCTGTTTTTT.

The chain combines TRBV7-3 with TRBJ2-3, with 14 bases identical to TRBD2. Germline CDR1 is SGHTA and CDR2 is FQGTGA. The CDR3 covers 15 residues. J gave up 7 bases and V 4 bases, and 4 bases lay outside the gene matches. The CDR3 DNA reads TGTGCCAGCAGCTACGGGACTAGCGGGAGCCATACGCAGTATTTT. This codes for CASSYGTSGSHTQYF.

The chain is built from TRBV5-1 and TRBJ2-5; D unclear. Germline assignment: CDR1 SGHRS and CDR2 YFSETQ. CDR3 length equals 13 residues. Trimming pared 4 bases from V and 2 bases from J, leaving 9 bases between. CDR3 DNA sequence: TGCGCCAGCAGCACGGTGTCACAAGAGACCCAGTACTTC. Its translation is CASSTVSQETQYF.

The chain uses TRBV5-1 and TRBJ1-1; 8 bases map to TRBD1. V shed 5 bases and J 1 base; nucleotides not matched to a gene: 4. CDR3 length: 14 amino acids. The germline V gene has CDR1 SGHRS and CDR2 YFSETQ. CDR3 DNA sequence: TGCGCCAGCAGGACAGGACAGGGGAACACTGAAGCTTTCTTT. Amino acids: CASRTGQGNTEAFF.

This clone was detected only a few times. The CDR3 region has the DNA TGTGCCACCACAGACAGGGGAAATTCACCCCTCCACTTT. It specifies CATTDRGNSPLHF. The V call is TRBV19, the J call TRBJ1-6; 8 nucleotides align to TRBD1. There are 13 residues in the CDR3. Germline V CDR1 and CDR2: LNHDA, SQIVND (reference sequence). The V segment lost 10 bases and the J segment 7 bases; nucleotides outside the gene matches: 6.